The sequence of this TCR beta chain was determined in a study of identical twins. Whole-study findings and limits: A lower insertion count was a feature of abundant cord blood beta clonotypes, with no such feature in memory repertoires. Monozygotic twin pairs showed more out-of-frame TCR alpha sharing than models estimated.

V was cut by 0 bases and J by 3 bases, with 8 bases left in between. This CDR3 region has 14 residues. CDR1 SGHDN and CDR2 FVKESK come from the germline V gene. cDNA carried unique molecular identifiers, and a universal primer site was added by template switching. TCRdb reprocessed the 5' RACE reads with MiXCR, giving one entry per CDR3 protein. The repertoire includes over 550,000 distinct CDR3 sequences, under 8.5% of them detected once, and around 1.6% sits in the top ten. In regard to this clonotype: What it binds is unknown.

The same specimen was also included in a second study, on yellow fever vaccine responses in identical twins.

The material sequenced was PBMCs. The clonotype was recovered from a woman aged 18-35 years in good health. The chain is built from TRBV14 and TRBJ2-5; D gene ambiguous. The CDR3 DNA follows: TGTGCCAGCAGCCAAGATCGTCTAAAAGAGACCCAGTACTTC. Translating it yields CASSQDRLKETQYF.